The present entry profiles one T cell receptor beta chain with its context. Antigen unknown. Germline CDR1 reads SGHRS; CDR2 reads YFSETQ. J gave up 2 bases and V 4 bases, and 8 bases lay outside the gene matches. The CDR3 is 17 residues long. This sample is drawn from a study of T cell responses to AZD1222 COVID-19 vaccine. About the research overall: Timing groups of about 4 and about 12 weeks for second doses were pooled. Study-level points and caveats: Donors were mostly white British, more females; clonal diversity possibly underestimated. Regions left unmutated in variants are reportedly the target of nearly half of spike-specific TCRs.

The protocol was immunoSEQ multiplex PCR, while the TCRdb copy is restricted to in-frame clones and leaves out a portion. The sample includes about 180,000 clones, around 90% of them seen just once. The material sequenced was peripheral blood, taken on day 0 of AZD1222 vaccination. This receptor was identified in an adult in good health. V is TRBV5-1 and J is TRBJ2-6; TRBD2 agrees at 8 bases. The DNA for the CDR3 is TGCGCCAGCAGCGAAATAAGCGGGGGCGCTGGGGCCAACGTCCTGACTTTC. As protein: CASSEISGGAGANVLTF.